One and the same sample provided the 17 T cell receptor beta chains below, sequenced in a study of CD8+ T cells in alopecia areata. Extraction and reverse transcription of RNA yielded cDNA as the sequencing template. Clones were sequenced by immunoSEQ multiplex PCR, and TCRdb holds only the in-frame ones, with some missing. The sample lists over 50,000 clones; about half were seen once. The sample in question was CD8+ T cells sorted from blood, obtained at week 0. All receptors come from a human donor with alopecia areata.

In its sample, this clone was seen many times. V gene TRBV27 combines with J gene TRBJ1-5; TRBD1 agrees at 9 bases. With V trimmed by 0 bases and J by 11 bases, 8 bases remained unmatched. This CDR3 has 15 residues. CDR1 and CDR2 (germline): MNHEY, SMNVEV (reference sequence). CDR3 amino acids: CASSLSGTGRISQHF. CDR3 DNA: TGTGCCAGCAGTTTATCGGGGACAGGGCGAATATCCCAGCATTTT.

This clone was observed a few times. The chain's CDR3 is CASSLASGYNEQFF. Here the CDR3 DNA reads TGTGCCAGCAGCTTAGCTAGCGGATACAATGAGCAGTTCTTC. The chain uses TRBV7-9 and TRBJ2-1, with D perhaps matching TRBD2 (6 bases). The germline gives CDR1 SEHNR, CDR2 FQNEAQ (reference sequence). There are 14 residues in the CDR3. V was pared by 0 bases and J by 4 bases, with 7 bases between.

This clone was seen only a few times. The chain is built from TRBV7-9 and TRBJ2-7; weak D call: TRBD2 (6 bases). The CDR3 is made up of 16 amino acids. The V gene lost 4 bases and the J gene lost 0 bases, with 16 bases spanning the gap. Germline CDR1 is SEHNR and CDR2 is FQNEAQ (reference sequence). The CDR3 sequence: CASSSPGGPSSYEQYF. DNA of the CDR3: TGTGCCAGCAGCTCACCCGGGGGACCCAGCTCCTACGAGCAGTACTTC. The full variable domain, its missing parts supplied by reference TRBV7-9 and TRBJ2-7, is DTGVSQNPRHKITKRGQNVTFRCDPISEHNRLYWYRQTLGQGPEFLTYFQNEAQLEKSRLLSDRFSAERPKGSFSTLEIQRTEQGDSAMYLCASSSPGGPSSYEQYFGPGTRLTVT.

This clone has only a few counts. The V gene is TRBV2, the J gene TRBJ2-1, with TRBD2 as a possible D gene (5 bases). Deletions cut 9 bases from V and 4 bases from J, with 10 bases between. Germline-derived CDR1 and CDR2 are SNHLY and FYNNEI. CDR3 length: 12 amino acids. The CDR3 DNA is TGTGCCAGACGGACTGAATACAATGAGCAGTTCTTC. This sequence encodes CARRTEYNEQFF.

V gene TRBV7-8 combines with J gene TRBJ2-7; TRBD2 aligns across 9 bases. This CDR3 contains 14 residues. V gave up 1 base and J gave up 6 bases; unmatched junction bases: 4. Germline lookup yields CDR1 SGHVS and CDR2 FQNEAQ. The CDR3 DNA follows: TGTGCCAGCAGCTTAGGGGCGGGAGGGGGCGAGCAGTACTTC. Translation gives CASSLGAGGGEQYF. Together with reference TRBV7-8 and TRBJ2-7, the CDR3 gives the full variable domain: GAGVSQSPRYKVAKRGQDVALRCDPISGHVSLFWYQQALGQGPEFLTYFQNEAQLDKSGLPSDRFFAERPEGSVSTLKIQRTQQEDSAVYLCASSLGAGGGEQYFGPGTRLTVT.

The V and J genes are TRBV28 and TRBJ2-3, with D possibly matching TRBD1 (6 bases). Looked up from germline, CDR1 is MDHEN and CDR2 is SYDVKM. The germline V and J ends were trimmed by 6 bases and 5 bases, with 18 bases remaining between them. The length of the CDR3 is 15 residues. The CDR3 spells CASRTKQGEEDTQYF. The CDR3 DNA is TGTGCCAGCAGAACGAAACAGGGAGAGGAAGATACGCAGTATTTT.

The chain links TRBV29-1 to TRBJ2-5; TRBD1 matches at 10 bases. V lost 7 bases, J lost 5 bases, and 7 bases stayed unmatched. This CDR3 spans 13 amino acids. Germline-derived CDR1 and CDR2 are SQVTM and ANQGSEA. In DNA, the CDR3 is TGCAGCGCCCGCGGGACAGGGGTCGAGACCCAGTACTTC. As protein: CSARGTGVETQYF.

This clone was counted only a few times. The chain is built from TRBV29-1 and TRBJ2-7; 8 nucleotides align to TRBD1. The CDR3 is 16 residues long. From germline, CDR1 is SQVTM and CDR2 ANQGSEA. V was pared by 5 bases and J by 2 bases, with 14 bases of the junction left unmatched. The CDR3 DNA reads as TGCAGCGTTCTAGGAGACAGGGGCTCAGGTCCCTACGAGCAGTACTTC. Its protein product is CSVLGDRGSGPYEQYF.

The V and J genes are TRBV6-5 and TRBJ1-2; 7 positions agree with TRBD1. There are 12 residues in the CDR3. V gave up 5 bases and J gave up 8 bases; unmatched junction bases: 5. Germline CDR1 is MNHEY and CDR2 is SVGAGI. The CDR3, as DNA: TGTGCCAGCAGTGACAGGGCATTCGGCTACACCTTC. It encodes CASSDRAFGYTF.

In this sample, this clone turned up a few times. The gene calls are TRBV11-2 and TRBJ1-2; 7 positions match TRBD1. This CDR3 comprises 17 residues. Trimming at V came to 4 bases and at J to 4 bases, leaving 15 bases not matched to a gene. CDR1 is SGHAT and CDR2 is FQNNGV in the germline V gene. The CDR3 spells CASSSTYGTAAFYGYTF. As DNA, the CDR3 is TGTGCCAGCAGCTCAACCTATGGGACAGCCGCTTTCTATGGCTACACCTTC.

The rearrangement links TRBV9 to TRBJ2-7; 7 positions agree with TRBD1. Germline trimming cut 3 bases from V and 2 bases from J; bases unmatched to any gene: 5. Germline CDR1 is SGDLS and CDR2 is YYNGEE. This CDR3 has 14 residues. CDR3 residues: CASSAGGHPYEQYF. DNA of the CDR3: TGTGCCAGCAGCGCAGGGGGTCATCCCTACGAGCAGTACTTC.

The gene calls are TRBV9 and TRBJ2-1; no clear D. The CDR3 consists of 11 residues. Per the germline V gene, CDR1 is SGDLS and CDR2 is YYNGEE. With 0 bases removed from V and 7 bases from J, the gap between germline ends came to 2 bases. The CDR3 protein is CASSVANEQFF. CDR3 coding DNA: TGTGCCAGCAGCGTAGCAAATGAGCAGTTCTTC.

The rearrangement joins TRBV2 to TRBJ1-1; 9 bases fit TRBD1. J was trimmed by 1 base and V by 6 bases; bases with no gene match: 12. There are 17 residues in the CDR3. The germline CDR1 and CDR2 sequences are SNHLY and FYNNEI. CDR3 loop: CASRVRQGGAGNTEAFF. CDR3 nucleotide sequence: TGTGCCAGCAGGGTACGACAGGGGGGCGCCGGGAACACTGAAGCTTTCTTT.

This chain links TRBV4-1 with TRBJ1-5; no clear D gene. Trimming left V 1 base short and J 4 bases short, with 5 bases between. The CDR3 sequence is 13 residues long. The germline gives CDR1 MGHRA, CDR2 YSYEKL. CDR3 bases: TGCGCCAGCAGCCAAGTGGGAAATCAGCCCCAGCATTTT. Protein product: CASSQVGNQPQHF.

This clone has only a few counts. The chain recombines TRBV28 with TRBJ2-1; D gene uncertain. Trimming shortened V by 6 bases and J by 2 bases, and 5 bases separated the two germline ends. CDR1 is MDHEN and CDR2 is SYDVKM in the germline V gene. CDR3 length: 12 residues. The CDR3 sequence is CASRVTYNEQFF. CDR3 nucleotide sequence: TGTGCCAGCAGGGTAACCTACAATGAGCAGTTCTTC.

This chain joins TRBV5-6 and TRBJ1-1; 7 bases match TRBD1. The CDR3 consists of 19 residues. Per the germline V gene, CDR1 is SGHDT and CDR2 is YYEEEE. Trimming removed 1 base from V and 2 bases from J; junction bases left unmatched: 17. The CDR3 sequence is CASSLSGGTQTGQNTEAFF. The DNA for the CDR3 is TGTGCCAGCAGCTTGTCGGGGGGAACGCAGACAGGGCAAAACACTGAAGCTTTCTTT.

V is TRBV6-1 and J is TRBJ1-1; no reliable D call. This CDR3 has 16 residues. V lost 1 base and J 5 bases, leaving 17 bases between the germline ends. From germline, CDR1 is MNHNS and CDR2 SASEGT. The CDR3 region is CASSEVPGRLGTEAFF. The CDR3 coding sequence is TGTGCCAGCAGTGAAGTCCCGGGCCGCCTGGGGACTGAAGCTTTCTTT.